The present TCR beta chain was sequenced within a study of molecular identifiers for immune sequencing clone quantification. Study overall: Four of five splits of RNA from 20,000 or 100,000 naive CD8 cells were sequenced in replicates. Study observations and caveats: Clones that exceeded 20 RNA copies held over 98% of effector molecules, yet under 1% in naive cells.

With 7 bases clipped from V and 4 bases from J, the junction kept 7 bases outside the gene matches. CDR3 length equals 15 residues. Germline CDR1 is MNHEY and CDR2 is SVGAGI. TCRdb itself ran the PCR reads through MiXCR, one entry per CDR3 protein. This sample has nearly 650,000 distinct CDR3 sequences, with approximately 24% found just once. Each library that profiled naive CD8 cells came from around 18,000 to 910,000 sorted cells with 10%, 30% or 50% RNA. The authors sorted naive CD8 T cells as CD8+CD4-CCR7+CD45RA+. This clonotype came up many times. What it recognizes is unknown. The rearrangement links TRBV6-5 to TRBJ2-2; 9 bases line up with TRBD1. The sequenced material came from naive CD8+ T cells from blood, with Jurkat cell RNA spiked in. Subset denoted: FACS-sorted CD8+CD4-CCR7+CD45RA+ naive T cells. This receptor was identified in a human donor in good health. Some libraries in this study had Jurkat cell RNA spiked in. As DNA, the CDR3 is TGTGCCAGCAAACCCGGGACAGGGAGCACCGGGGAGCTGTTTTTT. Amino acids: CASKPGTGSTGELFF.